Sequencing of this TCR beta chain was carried out in a study of T cells in Graves' hyperthyroidism and ophthalmopathy. Study-level results: Most thyroid clonotypes that were expanded above 0.001 also turned up in blood. Before onset, ophthalmopathy was predicted by the model a median 6.5 months earlier.

Worth noting for this clonotype: What it recognizes is unknown.

V lost 5 bases, J lost 1 base, and 18 bases lay in between. The CDR3 is 18 residues long. Germline V CDR1 and CDR2: SGHNT, YENEEA. Researchers took RNA transcripts and amplified the TCR beta CDR3 regions from them. HTBI primers were employed in a first-round RT-PCR of the TCR CDR3. TCRdb reprocessed the multiplex PCR reads with MiXCR, giving one entry per CDR3 protein. This table holds a few hundred thousand distinct CDR3 sequences, roughly 46% found once. Recently diagnosed hyperthyroidism of less than 2 months' duration affected patients aged 18 to 65. Exclusion followed for patients with uncontrolled infection, other autoimmune disease, pregnancy or lactation.

The sample was peripheral blood or thyroid tissue (not recorded which). This TCR came from a woman aged 18-30 years with Graves' hyperthyroidism. The chain has TRBV11-3 and TRBJ2-6; TRBD1 might be the D (5 bases). DNA of the CDR3: TGTGCCAGCAGCGATCGGGCGAAGACAGTTTCTGGGGCCAACGTCCTGACTTTC. This codes for CASSDRAKTVSGANVLTF.